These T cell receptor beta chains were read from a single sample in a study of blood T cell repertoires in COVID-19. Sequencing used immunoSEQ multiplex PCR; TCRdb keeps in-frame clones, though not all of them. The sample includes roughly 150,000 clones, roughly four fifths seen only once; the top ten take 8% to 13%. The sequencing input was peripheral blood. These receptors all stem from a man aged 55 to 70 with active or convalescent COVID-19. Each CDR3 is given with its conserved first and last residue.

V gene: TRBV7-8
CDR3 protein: CASSRSEQGRDTQYF

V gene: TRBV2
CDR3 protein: CASSSRQKNTEAFF

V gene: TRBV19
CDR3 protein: CASSPTSVQETQYF

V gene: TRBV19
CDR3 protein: CASSRAQNTEAFF

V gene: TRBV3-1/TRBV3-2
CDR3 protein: CASRPGPSGEQYF

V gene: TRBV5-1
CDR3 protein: CASSPAGGLNTGELFF

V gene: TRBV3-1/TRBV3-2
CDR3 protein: CASSQTAGGWNTEAFF

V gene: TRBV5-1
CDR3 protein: CASSPGQGAWNTQYF

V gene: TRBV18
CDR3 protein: CASSPRGSGILGQYF

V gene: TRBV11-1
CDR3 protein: CASSPWTGGVSDTQYF

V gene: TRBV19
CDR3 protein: CASSPRGGQENPEQYF

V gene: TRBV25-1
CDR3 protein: CASAPGQGYGYTF

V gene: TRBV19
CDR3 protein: CASTTSPGTALYYGYTF

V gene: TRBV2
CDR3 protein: CASSSEGAAGYTF

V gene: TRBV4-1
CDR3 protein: CASSQLTQETQYF

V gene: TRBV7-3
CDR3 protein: CASSPRAGTGGGGANVLTF

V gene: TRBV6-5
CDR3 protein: CASSRQGAGNTIYF

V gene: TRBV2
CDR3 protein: CASSEAALTGSYGYTF

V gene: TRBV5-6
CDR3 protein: CASSLAGAGTRGTEAFF

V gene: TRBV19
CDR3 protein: CASIGFQGTEAFF

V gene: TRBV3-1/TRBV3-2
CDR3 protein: CASSPRSGANVLTF

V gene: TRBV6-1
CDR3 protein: CASSEGGVAYEQYF

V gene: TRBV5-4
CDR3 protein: CASSFGASNTGELFF

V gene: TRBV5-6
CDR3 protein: CASSLGLNTIYF

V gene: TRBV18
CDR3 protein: CASSPGGNLREQYF

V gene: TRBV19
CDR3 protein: CASSIERGRNSPLHF

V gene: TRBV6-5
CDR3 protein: CASLGTSGTDTQYF

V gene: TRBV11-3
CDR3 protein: CASSITFSGEQYF

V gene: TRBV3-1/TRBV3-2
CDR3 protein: CASSPAPIGQGINTEAFF

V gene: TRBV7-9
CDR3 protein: CASSRQVAQETQYF

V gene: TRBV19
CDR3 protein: CASSIRTGNLKGSPLHF

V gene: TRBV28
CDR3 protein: CASSLRGNYGYTF

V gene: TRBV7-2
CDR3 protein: CASSLARTGANVLTF